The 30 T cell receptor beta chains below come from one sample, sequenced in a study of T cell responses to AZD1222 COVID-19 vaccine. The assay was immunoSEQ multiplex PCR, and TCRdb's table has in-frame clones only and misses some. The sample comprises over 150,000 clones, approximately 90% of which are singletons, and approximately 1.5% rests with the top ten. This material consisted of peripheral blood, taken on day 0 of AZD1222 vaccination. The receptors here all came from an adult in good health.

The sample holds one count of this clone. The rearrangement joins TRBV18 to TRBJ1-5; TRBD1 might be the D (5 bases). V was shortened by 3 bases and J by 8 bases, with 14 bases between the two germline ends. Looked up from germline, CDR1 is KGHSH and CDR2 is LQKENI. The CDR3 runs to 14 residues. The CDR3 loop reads CASSPGQGGEPQHF. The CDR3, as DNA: TGTGCCAGCTCACCGGGGCAGGGAGGAGAGCCCCAGCATTTT.

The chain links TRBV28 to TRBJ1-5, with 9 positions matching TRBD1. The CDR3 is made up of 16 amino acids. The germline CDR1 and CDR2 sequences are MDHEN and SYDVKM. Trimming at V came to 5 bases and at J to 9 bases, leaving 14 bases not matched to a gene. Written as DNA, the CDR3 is TGTGCCAGCAGTCCCGGGACAGGGATTGGGGTCCTGCCCCAGCATTTT. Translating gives CASSPGTGIGVLPQHF.

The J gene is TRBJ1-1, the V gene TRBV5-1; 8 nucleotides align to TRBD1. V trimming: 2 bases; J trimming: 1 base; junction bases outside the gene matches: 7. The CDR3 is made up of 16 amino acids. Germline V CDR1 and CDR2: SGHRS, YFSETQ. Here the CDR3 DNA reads TGCGCCAGCAGCTTTTCACCGGGACAGGCGAACACTGAAGCTTTCTTT. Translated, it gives CASSFSPGQANTEAFF.

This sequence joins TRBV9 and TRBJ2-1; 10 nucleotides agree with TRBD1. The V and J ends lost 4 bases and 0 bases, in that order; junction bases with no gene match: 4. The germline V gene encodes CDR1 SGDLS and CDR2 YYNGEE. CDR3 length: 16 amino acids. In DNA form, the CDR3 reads TGTGCCAGCAGCCCCCGGACAGGGGGCTCCTACAATGAGCAGTTCTTC. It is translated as CASSPRTGGSYNEQFF.

CDR3 in DNA: TGTGCCAGCACCCCCCGGGGGGGCCAGGGGAATTCACCCCTCCACTTT. Translating gives CASTPRGGQGNSPLHF. The genes are TRBV27 and TRBJ1-6; D is perhaps TRBD1 (6 bases). V gave up 7 bases and J gave up 7 bases, with 20 bases separating them. Germline CDR1 and CDR2: MNHEY and SMNVEV (reference sequence). The CDR3 has 16 residues.

The CDR3 loop is CASSVEIARTVNTGELFF. In nucleotides, the CDR3 is TGTGCCAGCAGCGTAGAAATTGCGAGGACAGTGAACACCGGGGAGCTGTTTTTT. The chain is built from TRBV9 and TRBJ2-2, with TRBD1 as a possible D gene (6 bases). Trimming shortened V by 0 bases and J by 1 base, and 16 bases separated the two germline ends. This CDR3 region has 18 residues. In germline, CDR1 is SGDLS, CDR2 YYNGEE.

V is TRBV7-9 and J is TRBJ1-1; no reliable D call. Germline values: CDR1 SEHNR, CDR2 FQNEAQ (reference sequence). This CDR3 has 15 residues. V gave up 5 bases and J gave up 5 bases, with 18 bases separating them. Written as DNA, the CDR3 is TGTGCCAGCAGCCTGACGGGAATCCGCGGGACTGAAGCTTTCTTT. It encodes CASSLTGIRGTEAFF.

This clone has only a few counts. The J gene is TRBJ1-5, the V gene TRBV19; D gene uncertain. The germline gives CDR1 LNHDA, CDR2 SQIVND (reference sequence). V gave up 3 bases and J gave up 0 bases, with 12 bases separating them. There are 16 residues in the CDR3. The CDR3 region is CASSMVGSYSNQPQHF. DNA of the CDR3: TGTGCCAGTAGTATGGTGGGGAGCTATAGCAATCAGCCCCAGCATTTT.

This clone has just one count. The CDR3 DNA sequence: TGTGCCAGCAGTTACCTCGGAATACAAGCTTTCTTT. Encoded protein: CASSYLGIQAFF. V and J are TRBV6-2 or TRBV6-3 and TRBJ1-1; D unclear. The CDR3 runs 12 residues. Germline loops: CDR1 MNHEY, CDR2 SVGEGT. V lost 2 bases and J 9 bases, leaving 10 bases between the germline ends.

CDR3 protein: CASSRFTGTGVNQPQHF. The CDR3 DNA reads TGTGCCAGCAGCCGTTTTACCGGGACAGGGGTCAATCAGCCCCAGCATTTT. V and J are TRBV21-1 and TRBJ1-5; the D segment call TRBD1 is taken from the table without a DNA check. TRBV21-1 is annotated as a pseudogene. The CDR3 runs 17 residues.

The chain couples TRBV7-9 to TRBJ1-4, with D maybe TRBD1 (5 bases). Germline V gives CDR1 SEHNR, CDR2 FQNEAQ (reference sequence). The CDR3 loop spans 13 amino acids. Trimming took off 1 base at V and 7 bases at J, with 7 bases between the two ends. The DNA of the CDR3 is TGTGCCAGCAGCTTAGGGGGGGTTGAAAAACTGTTTTTT. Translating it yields CASSLGGVEKLFF.

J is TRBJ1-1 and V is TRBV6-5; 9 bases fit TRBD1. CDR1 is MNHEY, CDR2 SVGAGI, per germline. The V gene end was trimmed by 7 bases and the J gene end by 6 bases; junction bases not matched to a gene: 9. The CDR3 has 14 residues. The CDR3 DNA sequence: TGTGCCAGCATTCTAGACAGGGGGAGGTCTGAAGCTTTCTTT. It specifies CASILDRGRSEAFF.

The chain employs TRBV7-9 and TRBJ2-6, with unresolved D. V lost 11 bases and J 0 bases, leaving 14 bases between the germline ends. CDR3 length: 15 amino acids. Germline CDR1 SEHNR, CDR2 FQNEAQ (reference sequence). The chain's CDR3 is CAGEIYFSGANVLTF. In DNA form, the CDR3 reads TGTGCCGGAGAAATTTACTTCTCTGGGGCCAACGTCCTGACTTTC.

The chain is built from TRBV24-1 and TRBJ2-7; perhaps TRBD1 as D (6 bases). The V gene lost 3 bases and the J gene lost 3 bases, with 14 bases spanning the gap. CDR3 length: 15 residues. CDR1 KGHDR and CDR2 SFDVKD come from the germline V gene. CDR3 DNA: TGTGCCACCAGTGATCCCCGGACAGACTACTACGAGCAGTACTTC. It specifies CATSDPRTDYYEQYF.

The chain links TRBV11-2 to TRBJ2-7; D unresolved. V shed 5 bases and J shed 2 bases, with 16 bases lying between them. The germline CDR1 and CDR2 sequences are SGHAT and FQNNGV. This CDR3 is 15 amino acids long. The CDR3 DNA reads TGTGCCAGCAGCCTCCTCGGCAGATCGACCTACGAGCAGTACTTC. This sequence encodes CASSLLGRSTYEQYF.

The CDR3 DNA sequence: TGTGCCAGCAGCTTATTTTACGCGGAGAACACCGGGGAGCTGTTTTTT. Its translation: CASSLFYAENTGELFF. The chain links TRBV7-6 to TRBJ2-2; D unclear. Trimming removed 2 bases at V and 1 base at J, with 11 bases between. CDR1 SGHVS and CDR2 FNYEAQ come from the germline V gene. The CDR3 contains 16 residues.

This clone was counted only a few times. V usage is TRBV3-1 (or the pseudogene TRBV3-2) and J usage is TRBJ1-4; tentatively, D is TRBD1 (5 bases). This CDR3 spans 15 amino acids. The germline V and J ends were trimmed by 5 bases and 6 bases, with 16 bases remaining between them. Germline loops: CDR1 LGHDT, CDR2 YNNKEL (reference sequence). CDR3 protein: CASSVRLGVDEKLFF. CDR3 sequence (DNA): TGTGCCAGCAGCGTACGACTGGGGGTGGATGAAAAACTGTTTTTT.

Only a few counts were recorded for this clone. The DNA of the CDR3 is TGCGCCAGCAGCCAGAACTATGAAAAACTGTTTTTT. Translating it yields CASSQNYEKLFF. The rearrangement joins TRBV4-1 to TRBJ1-4; D is uncertain. The V and J ends lost 3 bases and 6 bases respectively, with 5 bases between them. Germline V gives CDR1 MGHRA, CDR2 YSYEKL. This CDR3 comprises 12 residues.

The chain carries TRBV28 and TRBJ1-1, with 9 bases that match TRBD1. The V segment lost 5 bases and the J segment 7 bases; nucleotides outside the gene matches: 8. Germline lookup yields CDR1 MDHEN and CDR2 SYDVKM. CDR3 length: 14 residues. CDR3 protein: CASSDTGGSGEAFF. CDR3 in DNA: TGTGCCAGCAGTGACACAGGGGGCTCGGGTGAAGCTTTCTTT.

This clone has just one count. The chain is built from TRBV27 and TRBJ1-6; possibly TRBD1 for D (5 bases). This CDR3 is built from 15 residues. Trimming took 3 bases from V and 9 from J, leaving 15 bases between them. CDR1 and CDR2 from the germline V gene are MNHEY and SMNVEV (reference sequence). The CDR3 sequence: CASSFLGTSASPLHF. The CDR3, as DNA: TGTGCCAGCAGTTTCCTAGGGACTTCGGCTTCACCCCTCCACTTT.

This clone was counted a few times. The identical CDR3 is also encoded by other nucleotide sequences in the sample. CDR3 amino acids: CASSYDRDNSPLHF. Written as DNA, the CDR3 is TGTGCCAGCAGTTACGATCGGGATAATTCACCCCTCCACTTT. This chain uses TRBV6-5 with TRBJ1-6; D not resolved. Per the germline V gene, CDR1 is MNHEY and CDR2 is SVGAGI. The CDR3 has 14 residues. V dropped 2 bases and J dropped 5 bases, with 7 bases sitting between them.

This chain's CDR3 is CSASGLNEGTGELFF. The CDR3 DNA is TGCAGTGCTAGTGGACTAAACGAAGGGACCGGGGAGCTGTTTTTT. The chain links TRBV20-1 to TRBJ2-2; TRBD2 is a possible D gene (6 bases). The V and J ends lost 3 bases and 5 bases respectively, with 16 bases between them. Germline lookup yields CDR1 DFQATT and CDR2 SNEGSKA (reference sequence). The CDR3 is 15 residues long.

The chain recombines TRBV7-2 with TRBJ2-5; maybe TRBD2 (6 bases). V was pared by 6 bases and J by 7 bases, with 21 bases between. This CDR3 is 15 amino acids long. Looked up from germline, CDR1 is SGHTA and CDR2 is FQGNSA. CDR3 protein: CASSSTGTGLVTQYF. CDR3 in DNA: TGTGCCAGCAGTTCCACGGGGACTGGTCTAGTGACCCAGTACTTC.

CDR3 DNA: TGTGCCAGCAGCAAGACTAGCGGGGGGGAGCAGTTCTTC. This gives the protein CASSKTSGGEQFF. The chain joins TRBV2 to TRBJ2-1; 13 bases agree with TRBD2. The CDR3 loop spans 13 amino acids. The junction had 3 bases not matched to a gene; V was cut back by 6 bases and J by 10 bases. Per the germline V gene, CDR1 is SNHLY and CDR2 is FYNNEI.

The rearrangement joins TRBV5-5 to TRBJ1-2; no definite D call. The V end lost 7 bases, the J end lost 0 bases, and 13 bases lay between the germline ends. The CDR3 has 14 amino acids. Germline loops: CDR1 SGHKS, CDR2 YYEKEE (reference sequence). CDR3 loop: CASGPGWTNYGYTF. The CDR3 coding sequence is TGTGCCAGCGGTCCGGGCTGGACTAACTATGGCTACACCTTC.

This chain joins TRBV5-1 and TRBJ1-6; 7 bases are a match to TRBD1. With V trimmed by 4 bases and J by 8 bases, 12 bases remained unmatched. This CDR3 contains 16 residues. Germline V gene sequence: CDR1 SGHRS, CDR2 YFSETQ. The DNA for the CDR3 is TGCGCCAGCAGCCACTTCGACAGGGCTCGGGATTCACCCCTCCACTTT. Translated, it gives CASSHFDRARDSPLHF.

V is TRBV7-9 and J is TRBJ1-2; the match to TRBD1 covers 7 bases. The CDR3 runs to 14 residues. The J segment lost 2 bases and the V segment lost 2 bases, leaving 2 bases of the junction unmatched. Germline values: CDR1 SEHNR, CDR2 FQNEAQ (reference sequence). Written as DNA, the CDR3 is TGTGCCAGCAGCTTAAGGGACAGCAACTATGGCTACACCTTC. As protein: CASSLRDSNYGYTF.

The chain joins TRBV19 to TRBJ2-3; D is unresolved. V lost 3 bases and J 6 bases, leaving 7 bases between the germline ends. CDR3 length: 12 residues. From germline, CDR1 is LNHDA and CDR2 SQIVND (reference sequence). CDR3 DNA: TGTGCCAGTAGTATTCCGGAGGATACGCAGTATTTT. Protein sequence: CASSIPEDTQYF.

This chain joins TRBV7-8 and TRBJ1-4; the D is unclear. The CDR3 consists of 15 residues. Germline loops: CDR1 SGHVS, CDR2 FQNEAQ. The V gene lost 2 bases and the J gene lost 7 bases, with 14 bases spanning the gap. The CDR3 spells CASSLSPVVAEKLFF. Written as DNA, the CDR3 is TGTGCCAGCAGCTTAAGTCCCGTCGTGGCTGAAAAACTGTTTTTT.

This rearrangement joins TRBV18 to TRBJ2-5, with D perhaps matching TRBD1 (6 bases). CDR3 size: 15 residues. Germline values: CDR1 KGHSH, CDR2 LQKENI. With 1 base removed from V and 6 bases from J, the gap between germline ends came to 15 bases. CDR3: CASSPLDSLFQTQYF. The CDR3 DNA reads TGTGCCAGCTCACCACTGGACAGTCTTTTCCAGACCCAGTACTTC.